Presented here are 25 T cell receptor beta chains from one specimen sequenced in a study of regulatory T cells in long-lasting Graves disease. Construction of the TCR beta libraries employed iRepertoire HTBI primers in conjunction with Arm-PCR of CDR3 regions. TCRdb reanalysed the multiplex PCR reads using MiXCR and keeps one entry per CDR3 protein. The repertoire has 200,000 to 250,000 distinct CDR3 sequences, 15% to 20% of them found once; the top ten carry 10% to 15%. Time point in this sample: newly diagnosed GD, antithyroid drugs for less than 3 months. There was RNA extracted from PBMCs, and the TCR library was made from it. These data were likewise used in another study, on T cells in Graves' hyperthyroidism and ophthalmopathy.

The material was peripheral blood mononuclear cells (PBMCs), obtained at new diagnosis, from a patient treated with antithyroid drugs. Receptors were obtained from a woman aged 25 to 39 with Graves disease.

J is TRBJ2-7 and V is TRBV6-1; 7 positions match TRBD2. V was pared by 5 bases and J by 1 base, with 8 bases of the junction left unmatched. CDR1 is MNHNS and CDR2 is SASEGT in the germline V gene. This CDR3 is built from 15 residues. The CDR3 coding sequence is TGTGCCAGCAGTCCCATTAGCGGGCTTTCCTACGAGCAGTACTTC. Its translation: CASSPISGLSYEQYF.

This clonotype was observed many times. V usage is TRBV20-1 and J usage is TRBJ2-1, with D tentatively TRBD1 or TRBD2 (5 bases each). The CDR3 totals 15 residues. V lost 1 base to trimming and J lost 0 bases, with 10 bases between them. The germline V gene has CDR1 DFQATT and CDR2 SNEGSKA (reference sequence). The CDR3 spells CSARVWGSSYNEQFF. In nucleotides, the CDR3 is TGCAGTGCTAGAGTCTGGGGGAGCTCCTACAATGAGCAGTTCTTC.

The CDR3: CAWGPGTGTYEQYF. CDR3 coding DNA: TGTGCCTGGGGTCCCGGGACAGGGACCTACGAGCAGTACTTC. V and J are TRBV30 and TRBJ2-7; 9 nucleotides align to TRBD1. V dropped 5 bases and J dropped 2; count of bases not matched to a gene: 7. This CDR3 is 14 amino acids long. Looked up from germline, CDR1 is GTSNPN and CDR2 is SVGIG (reference sequence).

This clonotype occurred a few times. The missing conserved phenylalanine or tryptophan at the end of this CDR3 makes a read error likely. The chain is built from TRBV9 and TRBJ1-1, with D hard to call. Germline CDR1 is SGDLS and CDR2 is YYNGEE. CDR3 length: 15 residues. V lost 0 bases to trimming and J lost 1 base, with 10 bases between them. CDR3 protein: CASSVASGQNTEAFL. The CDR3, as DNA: TGTGCCAGCAGCGTAGCTTCCGGGCAGAACACTGAAGCTTTCCTT.

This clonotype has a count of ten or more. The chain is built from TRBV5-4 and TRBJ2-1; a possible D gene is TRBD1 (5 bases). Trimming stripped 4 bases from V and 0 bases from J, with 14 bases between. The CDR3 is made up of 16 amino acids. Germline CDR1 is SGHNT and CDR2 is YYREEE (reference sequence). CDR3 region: CASSRTSYSSYNEQFF. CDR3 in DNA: TGTGCCAGCAGCCGGACATCTTACAGCTCCTACAATGAGCAGTTCTTC. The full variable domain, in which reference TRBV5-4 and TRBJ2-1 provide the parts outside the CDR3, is ETGVTQSPTHLIKTRGQQVTLRCSSQSGHNTVSWYQQALGQGPQFIFQYYREEENGRGNFPPRFSGLQFPNYSSELNVNALELDDSALYLCASSRTSYSSYNEQFFGPGTRLTVL.

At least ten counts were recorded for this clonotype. CDR3 in amino acids: CASSLHWTSGGALETQYF. DNA of the CDR3: TGTGCCAGCAGTTTACACTGGACTAGCGGGGGGGCCTTAGAGACCCAGTACTTC. The gene calls are TRBV27 and TRBJ2-5; 15 bases are a match to TRBD2. Germline V gene lookup returns CDR1 MNHEY and CDR2 SMNVEV (reference sequence). J was trimmed by 4 bases and V by 2 bases; bases with no gene match: 8. This CDR3 contains 18 residues.

CDR3 DNA: TGTGCCAGCAGTGAAAAGGTTAGCGGGGCGTACAATGAGCAGTTCTTC. Protein: CASSEKVSGAYNEQFF. The J gene is TRBJ2-1, the V gene TRBV2, with 8 bases fitting TRBD2. CDR3 length equals 16 residues. The V and J ends lost 2 bases and 4 bases, in that order; junction bases with no gene match: 7. Germline V gives CDR1 SNHLY, CDR2 FYNNEI.

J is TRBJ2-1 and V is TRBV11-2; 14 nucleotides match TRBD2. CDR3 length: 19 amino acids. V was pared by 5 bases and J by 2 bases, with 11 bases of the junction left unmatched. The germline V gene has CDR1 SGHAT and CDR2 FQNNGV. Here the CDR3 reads CASSVSRGLAGGPYNEQFF. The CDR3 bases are TGTGCCAGCAGCGTAAGCAGAGGACTAGCGGGAGGACCCTACAATGAGCAGTTCTTC.

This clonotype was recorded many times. In DNA form, the CDR3 reads TGTGCCAGCTCGTCCGGGACAACGAACACTGAAGCTTTCTTT. Translated: CASSSGTTNTEAFF. V usage is TRBV3-1 and J usage is TRBJ1-1; TRBD1 is a possible D gene (6 bases). The length of the CDR3 is 14 residues. Trimming cost V 8 bases and J 1 base, with 14 bases left between them. Germline V gene sequence: CDR1 LGHDT, CDR2 YNNKEL (reference sequence).

Here the CDR3 reads CASSFYTDGGYTF. CDR3 DNA sequence: TGTGCCAGCAGCTTTTATACAGATGGGGGCTACACCTTC. The genes are TRBV7-9 and TRBJ1-2; unclear D gene. CDR1 and CDR2 from the germline V gene are SEHNR and FQNEAQ (reference sequence). The V end lost 3 bases, the J end lost 8 bases, and 13 bases lay between the germline ends. The CDR3 is 13 residues long.

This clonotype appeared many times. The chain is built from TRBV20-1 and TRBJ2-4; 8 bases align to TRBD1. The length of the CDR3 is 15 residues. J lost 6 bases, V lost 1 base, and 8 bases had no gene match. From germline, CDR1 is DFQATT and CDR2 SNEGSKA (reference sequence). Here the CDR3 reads CSARVQGARGNIQYF. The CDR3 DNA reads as TGCAGTGCTAGAGTCCAGGGGGCGCGGGGAAACATTCAGTACTTC.

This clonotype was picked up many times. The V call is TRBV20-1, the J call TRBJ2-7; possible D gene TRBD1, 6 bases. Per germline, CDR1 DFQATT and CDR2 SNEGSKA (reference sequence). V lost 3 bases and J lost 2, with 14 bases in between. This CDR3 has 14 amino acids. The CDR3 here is CSASRRAGAYEQYF. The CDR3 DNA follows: TGCAGTGCTAGTCGTCGGGCAGGGGCCTACGAGCAGTACTTC.

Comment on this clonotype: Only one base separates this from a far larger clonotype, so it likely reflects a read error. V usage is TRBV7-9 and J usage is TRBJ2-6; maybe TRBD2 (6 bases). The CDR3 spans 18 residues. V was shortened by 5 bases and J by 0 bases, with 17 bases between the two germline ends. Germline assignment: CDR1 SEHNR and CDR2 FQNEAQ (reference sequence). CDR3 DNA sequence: TGTGCCAGCAGCCGGGGCGGGAACCCCCACTCTGGGGCCAACGTCCTGACTTTC. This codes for CASSRGGNPHSGANVLTF.

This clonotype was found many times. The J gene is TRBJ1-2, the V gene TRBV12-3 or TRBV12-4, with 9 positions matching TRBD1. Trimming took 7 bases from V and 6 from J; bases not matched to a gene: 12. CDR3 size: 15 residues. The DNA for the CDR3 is TGTGCCAGCACCCGAACGCCACAGGGGGCGAATGGCTACACCTTC. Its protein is CASTRTPQGANGYTF.

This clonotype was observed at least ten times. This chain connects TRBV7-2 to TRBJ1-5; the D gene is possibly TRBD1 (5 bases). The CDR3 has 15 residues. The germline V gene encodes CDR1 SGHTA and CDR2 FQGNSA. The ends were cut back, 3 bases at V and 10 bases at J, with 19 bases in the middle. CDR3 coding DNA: TGTGCCAGCAGCTTTGCACCAGATTCCCAGGGACCCCAGCATTTT. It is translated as CASSFAPDSQGPQHF.

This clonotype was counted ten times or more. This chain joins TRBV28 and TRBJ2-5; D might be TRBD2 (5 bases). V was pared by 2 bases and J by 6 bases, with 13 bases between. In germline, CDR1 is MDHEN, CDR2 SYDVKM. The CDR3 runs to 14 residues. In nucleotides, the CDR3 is TGTGCCAGCAGTTTAGAGGGAGTGGGGAAGACCCAGTACTTC. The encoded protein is CASSLEGVGKTQYF.

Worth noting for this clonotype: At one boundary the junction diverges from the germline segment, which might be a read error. In DNA, the CDR3 is TGTACCAGCAGCTTACCAGGGGACACTGAAGCTTTCTTT. Protein product: CTSSLPGDTEAFF. The V and J genes are TRBV5-5 and TRBJ1-1; D is perhaps TRBD1 (6 bases). The germline V gene has CDR1 SGHKS and CDR2 YYEKEE (reference sequence). The CDR3 is 13 amino acids.

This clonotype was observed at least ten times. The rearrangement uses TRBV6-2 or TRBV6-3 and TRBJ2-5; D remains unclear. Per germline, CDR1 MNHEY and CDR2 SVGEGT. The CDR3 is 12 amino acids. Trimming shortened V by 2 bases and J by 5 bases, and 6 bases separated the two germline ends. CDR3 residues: CASSYARETQYF. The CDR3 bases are TGTGCCAGCAGTTACGCCCGGGAGACCCAGTACTTC.

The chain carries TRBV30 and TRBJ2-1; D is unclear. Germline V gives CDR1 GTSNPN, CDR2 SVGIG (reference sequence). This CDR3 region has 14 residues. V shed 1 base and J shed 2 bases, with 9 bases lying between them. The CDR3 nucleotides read TGTGCCTGGAGTGACTCCCTGCCCTACAATGAGCAGTTCTTC. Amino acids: CAWSDSLPYNEQFF.

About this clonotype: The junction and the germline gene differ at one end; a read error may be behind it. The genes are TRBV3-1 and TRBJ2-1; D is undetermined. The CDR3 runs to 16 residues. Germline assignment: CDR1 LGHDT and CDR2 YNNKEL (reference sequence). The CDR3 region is CASSALGTQKYNEKFF. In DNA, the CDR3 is TGTGCCAGCAGCGCCTTAGGCACTCAAAAATACAATGAGAAGTTCTTC.

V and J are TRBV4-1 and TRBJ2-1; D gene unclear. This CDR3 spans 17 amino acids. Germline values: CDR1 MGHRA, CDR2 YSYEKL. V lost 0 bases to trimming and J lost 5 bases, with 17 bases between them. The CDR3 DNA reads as TGCGCCAGCAGCCAAGATGGGGTCGTTCGACTCCACAATGAGCAGTTCTTC. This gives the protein CASSQDGVVRLHNEQFF.

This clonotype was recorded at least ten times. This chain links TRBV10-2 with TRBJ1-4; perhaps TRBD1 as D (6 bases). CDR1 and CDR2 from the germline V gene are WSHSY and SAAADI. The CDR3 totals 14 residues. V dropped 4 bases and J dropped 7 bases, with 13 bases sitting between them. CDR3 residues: CASSANREAEKLFF. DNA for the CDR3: TGCGCCAGCAGTGCGAACAGGGAGGCTGAAAAACTGTTTTTT.

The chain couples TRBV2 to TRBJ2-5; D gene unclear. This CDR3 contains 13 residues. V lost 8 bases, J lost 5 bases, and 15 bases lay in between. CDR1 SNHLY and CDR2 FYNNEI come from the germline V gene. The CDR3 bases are TGTGCCAGCTCCCCACTTATGCGGGAGACCCAGTACTTC. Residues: CASSPLMRETQYF.

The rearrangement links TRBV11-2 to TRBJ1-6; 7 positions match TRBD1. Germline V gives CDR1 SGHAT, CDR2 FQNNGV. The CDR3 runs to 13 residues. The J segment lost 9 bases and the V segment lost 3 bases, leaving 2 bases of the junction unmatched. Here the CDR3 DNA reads TGTGCCAGCAGCTTGAACAGGGGTTCACCCCTCCACTTT. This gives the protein CASSLNRGSPLHF.

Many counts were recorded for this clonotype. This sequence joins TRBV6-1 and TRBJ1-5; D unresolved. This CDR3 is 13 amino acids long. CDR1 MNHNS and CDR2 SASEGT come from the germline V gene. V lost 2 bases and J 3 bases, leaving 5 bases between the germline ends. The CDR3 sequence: CASSEFLNQPQHF. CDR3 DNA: TGTGCCAGCAGTGAATTTCTCAATCAGCCCCAGCATTTT.